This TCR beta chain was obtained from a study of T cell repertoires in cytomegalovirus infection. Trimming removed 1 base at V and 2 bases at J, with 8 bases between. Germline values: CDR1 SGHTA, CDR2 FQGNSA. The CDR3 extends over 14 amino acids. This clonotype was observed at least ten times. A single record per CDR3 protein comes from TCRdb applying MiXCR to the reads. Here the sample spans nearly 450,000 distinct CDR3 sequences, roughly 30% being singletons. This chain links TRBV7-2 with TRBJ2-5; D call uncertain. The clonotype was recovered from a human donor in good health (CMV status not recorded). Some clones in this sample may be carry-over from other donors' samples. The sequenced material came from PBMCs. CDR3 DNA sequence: TGTGCCAGCAGCTTAGGTCCAGCTCAAGAGACCCAGTACTTC. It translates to CASSLGPAQETQYF.